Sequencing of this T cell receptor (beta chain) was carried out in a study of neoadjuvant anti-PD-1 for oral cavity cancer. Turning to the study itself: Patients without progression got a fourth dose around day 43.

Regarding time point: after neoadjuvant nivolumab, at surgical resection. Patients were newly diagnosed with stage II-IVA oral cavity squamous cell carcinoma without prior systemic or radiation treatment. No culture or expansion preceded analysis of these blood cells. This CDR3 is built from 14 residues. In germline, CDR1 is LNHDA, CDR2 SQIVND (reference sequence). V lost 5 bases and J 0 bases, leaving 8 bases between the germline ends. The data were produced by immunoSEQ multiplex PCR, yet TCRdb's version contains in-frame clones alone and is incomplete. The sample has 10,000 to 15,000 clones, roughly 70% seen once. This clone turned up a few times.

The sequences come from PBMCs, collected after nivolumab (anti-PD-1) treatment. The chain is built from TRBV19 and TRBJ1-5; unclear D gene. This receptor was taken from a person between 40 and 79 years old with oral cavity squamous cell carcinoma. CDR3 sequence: CASSRLNSNQPQHF. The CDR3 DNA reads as TGTGCCAGTAGTCGACTTAATAGCAATCAGCCCCAGCATTTT.